These T cell receptor beta chains were read from a single sample in a study of beta chain features in type 1 diabetes. Sequencing used immunoSEQ multiplex PCR; TCRdb keeps in-frame clones, though not all of them. The repertoire holds hundreds of thousands of clones, around 15% seen once, with more than 6.5% in the top ten. Sequencing was performed on central memory CD4+ T cells from blood. These receptors came from a man aged 25 to 40 in good health. CDR3s include the opening cysteine and the closing phenylalanine or tryptophan. A D gene is named only where the DNA matches it firmly. Clone size is shown for a subset of rows, as once, few, many or a class of expanded clone.

d_call: .
clone_size: few
v_call: TRBV7-9
j_call: TRBJ2-2
cdr3_aa: CASTFGGLNTGELFF
cdr3_nt: TGTGCCAGCACCTTCGGCGGGTTGAACACCGGGGAGCTGTTTTTT

d_call: TRBD1
clone_size: .
v_call: TRBV10-3
j_call: TRBJ1-1
cdr3_aa: CAISPETGRNTEAFF
cdr3_nt: TGTGCCATCAGTCCCGAGACAGGGCGGAACACTGAAGCTTTCTTT

d_call: .
clone_size: few
v_call: TRBV2
j_call: TRBJ1-1
cdr3_aa: CASRKMDTANTEAFF
cdr3_nt: TGTGCCAGCAGGAAAATGGACACAGCTAACACTGAAGCTTTCTTT

d_call: TRBD1
clone_size: few
v_call: TRBV29-1
j_call: TRBJ1-2
cdr3_aa: CSVGQGDGYTF
cdr3_nt: TGCAGCGTCGGACAGGGAGATGGCTACACCTTC

d_call: .
clone_size: .
v_call: TRBV29-1
j_call: TRBJ2-1
cdr3_aa: CSVIQGVDEQFF
cdr3_nt: TGCAGCGTTATACAGGGCGTCGATGAGCAGTTCTTC

d_call: .
clone_size: .
v_call: TRBV14
j_call: TRBJ2-2
cdr3_aa: CASSQDLVGELFF
cdr3_nt: TGTGCCAGCAGCCAAGATTTAGTCGGGGAGCTGTTTTTT

d_call: TRBD1
clone_size: few
v_call: TRBV7-2
j_call: TRBJ1-1
cdr3_aa: CASSRTGLTEAFF
cdr3_nt: TGTGCCAGCAGTCGGACAGGGCTCACTGAAGCTTTCTTT

d_call: .
clone_size: .
v_call: TRBV2
j_call: TRBJ2-1
cdr3_aa: CASRYRSDTNEQFF
cdr3_nt: TGTGCCAGCAGATACAGGTCGGACACGAATGAGCAGTTCTTC

d_call: TRBD1
clone_size: few
v_call: TRBV18
j_call: TRBJ1-2
cdr3_aa: CASSPPNTDRVGGYTF
cdr3_nt: TGTGCCAGCTCACCACCAAACACGGACAGGGTGGGCGGCTACACCTTC

d_call: TRBD2
clone_size: .
v_call: TRBV5-4
j_call: TRBJ2-1
cdr3_aa: CASSLFVFSGRSNEQFF
cdr3_nt: TGTGCCAGCAGCTTGTTTGTTTTTAGCGGGAGAAGCAATGAGCAGTTCTTC

d_call: .
clone_size: .
v_call: TRBV6-5
j_call: TRBJ1-2
cdr3_aa: CASSAPPLRQGYTF
cdr3_nt: TGTGCCAGCAGTGCTCCTCCTCTTCGCCAAGGCTACACCTTC

d_call: .
clone_size: .
v_call: TRBV10-3
j_call: TRBJ1-2
cdr3_aa: CAIRSASRQTHYGYTF
cdr3_nt: TGTGCCATCAGGTCCGCGAGCCGACAAACGCACTATGGCTACACCTTC

d_call: .
clone_size: .
v_call: TRBV27
j_call: TRBJ2-7
cdr3_aa: CASSLRSRISYEQYF
cdr3_nt: TGTGCCAGCAGTTTAAGGTCCAGGATTTCCTACGAGCAGTACTTC

d_call: .
clone_size: .
v_call: TRBV29-1
j_call: TRBJ2-3
cdr3_aa: CSVERYTDTQYF
cdr3_nt: TGCAGCGTTGAGAGGTACACAGATACGCAGTATTTT

d_call: TRBD1
clone_size: .
v_call: TRBV7-2
j_call: TRBJ1-2
cdr3_aa: CASSLLGGDSYTNYGYTF
cdr3_nt: TGTGCCAGCAGCCTGTTAGGGGGCGACAGTTACACTAACTATGGCTACACCTTC

d_call: .
clone_size: .
v_call: TRBV5-4
j_call: TRBJ2-5
cdr3_aa: CASSLPGRRYQETQYF
cdr3_nt: TGTGCCAGCAGCTTGCCGGGGCGGAGGTACCAAGAGACCCAGTACTTC

d_call: .
clone_size: .
v_call: TRBV7-2
j_call: TRBJ1-5
cdr3_aa: CASSRTENQPQHF
cdr3_nt: TGTGCCAGCAGCCGGACGGAAAATCAGCCCCAGCATTTT

d_call: .
clone_size: .
v_call: TRBV12-5
j_call: TRBJ2-1
cdr3_aa: CASGLGQYNEQFF
cdr3_nt: TGTGCTAGTGGTTTGGGACAATACAATGAGCAGTTCTTC

d_call: TRBD2
clone_size: few
v_call: TRBV7-6
j_call: TRBJ2-3
cdr3_aa: CASSLVGTSWPDTQYF
cdr3_nt: TGTGCCAGCAGCTTAGTAGGGACTAGCTGGCCAGATACGCAGTATTTT

d_call: .
clone_size: few
v_call: TRBV5-6
j_call: TRBJ2-2
cdr3_aa: CASSQGFTNTGELFF
cdr3_nt: TGTGCCAGCAGCCAGGGATTTACGAACACCGGGGAGCTGTTTTTT

d_call: TRBD1
clone_size: .
v_call: TRBV7-2
j_call: TRBJ1-1
cdr3_aa: CASSTRTGGEAFF
cdr3_nt: TGTGCCAGCAGCACAAGGACAGGGGGTGAAGCTTTCTTT

d_call: TRBD1
clone_size: .
v_call: TRBV7-9
j_call: TRBJ2-7
cdr3_aa: CASSSDRGSYEQYF
cdr3_nt: TGTGCCAGCAGCTCAGACAGGGGGTCCTACGAGCAGTACTTC

d_call: .
clone_size: few
v_call: TRBV9
j_call: TRBJ2-2
cdr3_aa: CASSVRGAGGELFF
cdr3_nt: TGTGCCAGCAGCGTAAGAGGGGCTGGCGGGGAGCTGTTTTTT

d_call: .
clone_size: .
v_call: TRBV5-5
j_call: TRBJ1-5
cdr3_aa: CASSQDQAQGGNQPQHF
cdr3_nt: TGCGCCAGCAGCCAAGATCAAGCACAGGGAGGCAATCAGCCCCAGCATTTT

d_call: .
clone_size: few
v_call: TRBV7-2
j_call: TRBJ1-2
cdr3_aa: CASSLGDIASYGYTF
cdr3_nt: TGTGCCAGCAGCTTAGGGGACATCGCTTCCTATGGCTACACCTTC

d_call: .
clone_size: .
v_call: TRBV18
j_call: TRBJ1-6
cdr3_aa: CASSPPGGYNSPLHF
cdr3_nt: TGTGCCAGCTCACCACCGGGCGGTTATAATTCACCCCTCCACTTT

d_call: .
clone_size: .
v_call: TRBV27
j_call: TRBJ2-5
cdr3_aa: CASSLTPTGTQYF
cdr3_nt: TGTGCCAGCAGTTTAACCCCCACAGGGACCCAGTACTTC

d_call: .
clone_size: .
v_call: TRBV5-4
j_call: TRBJ1-2
cdr3_aa: CASSRTDYGYTF
cdr3_nt: TGTGCCAGCAGTAGGACAGACTATGGCTACACCTTC

d_call: TRBD1
clone_size: .
v_call: TRBV6-1
j_call: TRBJ2-7
cdr3_aa: CASSQTGGGYEQYF
cdr3_nt: TGTGCCAGCAGCCAGACAGGGGGCGGCTACGAGCAGTACTTC

d_call: TRBD1
clone_size: .
v_call: TRBV5-1
j_call: TRBJ2-1
cdr3_aa: CASSEGQIYNEQFF
cdr3_nt: TGCGCCAGCAGCGAGGGACAGATCTACAATGAGCAGTTCTTC

d_call: TRBD1
clone_size: .
v_call: TRBV7-8
j_call: TRBJ1-2
cdr3_aa: CASSLWEQGAEGYTF
cdr3_nt: TGTGCCAGCAGCCTGTGGGAACAGGGGGCGGAAGGCTACACCTTC

d_call: .
clone_size: .
v_call: TRBV13
j_call: TRBJ2-2
cdr3_aa: CASVEARRTGELFF
cdr3_nt: TGTGCCAGCGTTGAAGCCAGGCGAACCGGGGAGCTGTTTTTT

d_call: .
clone_size: many
v_call: TRBV5-8
j_call: TRBJ2-1
cdr3_aa: CASSQTTGNEQFF
cdr3_nt: TGTGCCAGCAGTCAGACAACAGGGAATGAGCAGTTCTTC

d_call: .
clone_size: many
v_call: TRBV12-5
j_call: TRBJ1-3
cdr3_aa: CASVLGNTIYF
cdr3_nt: TGTGCTAGTGTCTTAGGAAACACCATATATTTT

d_call: .
clone_size: few
v_call: TRBV6-5
j_call: TRBJ1-2
cdr3_aa: CASSAGRDGYTF
cdr3_nt: TGTGCCAGCAGTGCGGGGAGGGATGGCTACACCTTC

d_call: .
clone_size: few
v_call: TRBV15
j_call: TRBJ2-3
cdr3_aa: CATSRVAVTDTQYF
cdr3_nt: TGTGCCACCAGCAGGGTAGCGGTCACAGATACGCAGTATTTT

d_call: .
clone_size: .
v_call: TRBV29-1
j_call: TRBJ1-1
cdr3_aa: CSVGQTNTEAFF
cdr3_nt: TGCAGCGTTGGACAGACGAACACTGAAGCTTTCTTT

d_call: .
clone_size: many
v_call: TRBV9
j_call: TRBJ1-6
cdr3_aa: CASSESNPNSPLHF
cdr3_nt: TGTGCCAGCAGCGAGTCCAACCCCAATTCACCCCTCCACTTT